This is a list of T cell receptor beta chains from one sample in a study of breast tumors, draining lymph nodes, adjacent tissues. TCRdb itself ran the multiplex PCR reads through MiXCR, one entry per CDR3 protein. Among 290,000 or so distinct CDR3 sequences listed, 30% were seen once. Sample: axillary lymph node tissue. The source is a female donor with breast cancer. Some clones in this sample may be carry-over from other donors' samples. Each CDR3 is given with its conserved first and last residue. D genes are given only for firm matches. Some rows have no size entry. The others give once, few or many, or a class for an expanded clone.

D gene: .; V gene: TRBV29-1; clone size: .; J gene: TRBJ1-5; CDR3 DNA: TGCAGCTTCTCCCGAAATAGCAATCAGCCCCAGCATTTT; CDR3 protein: CSFSRNSNQPQHF
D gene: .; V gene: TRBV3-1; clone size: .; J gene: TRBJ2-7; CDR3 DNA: TGTGCCAGCAGCCCCCGGGCCCGAAGTTACGAGCAGTACTTC; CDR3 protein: CASSPRARSYEQYF
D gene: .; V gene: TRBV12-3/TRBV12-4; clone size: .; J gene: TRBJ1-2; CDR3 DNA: TGTGCCAGCAGTTTCGCGCAGGCACTCAACTATGGCTACACCTTC; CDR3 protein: CASSFAQALNYGYTF
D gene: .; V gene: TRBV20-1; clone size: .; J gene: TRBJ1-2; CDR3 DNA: TGCAGCAGACTGTCGTCTAACTATGGCTACACCTTC; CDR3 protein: CSRLSSNYGYTF
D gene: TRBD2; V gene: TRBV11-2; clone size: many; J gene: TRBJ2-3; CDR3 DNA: TGTGCCAGCAGCTTATCCGACGGACTAGCGGGAGGTACGCAGTATTTT; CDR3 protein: CASSLSDGLAGGTQYF
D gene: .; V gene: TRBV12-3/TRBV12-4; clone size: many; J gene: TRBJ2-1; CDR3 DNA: TGTGCCAGCAACTGGTCCCCTTCCTACAATGAGCAGTTCTTC; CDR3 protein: CASNWSPSYNEQFF
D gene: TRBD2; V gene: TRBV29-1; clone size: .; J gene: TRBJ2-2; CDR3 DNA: TGCAGCTTAGTTAGCGGGAGACACGGGGAGCTGTTTTTT; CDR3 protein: CSLVSGRHGELFF
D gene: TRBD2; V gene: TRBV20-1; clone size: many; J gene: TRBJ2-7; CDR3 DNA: TGCAGTGCTACCCTAGCGGGAGTCTCCTACGAGCAGTACTTC; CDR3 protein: CSATLAGVSYEQYF
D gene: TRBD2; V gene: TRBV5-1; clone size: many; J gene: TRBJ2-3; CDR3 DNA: TGCGCCAGCAGCTTGGTTGGGGGGAGGGCCGTCGATACGCAGTATTTT; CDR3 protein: CASSLVGGRAVDTQYF
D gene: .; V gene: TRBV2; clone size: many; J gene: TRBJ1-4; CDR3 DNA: TGTGCCAGCAGTGAAATTTTAGATGAAAAACTGTTTTTT; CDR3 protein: CASSEILDEKLFF
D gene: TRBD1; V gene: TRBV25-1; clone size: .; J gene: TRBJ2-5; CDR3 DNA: TGTGCCAGCAGCGAGGGACAGGGGGCTGGAGAGACCCAGTACTTC; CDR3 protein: CASSEGQGAGETQYF
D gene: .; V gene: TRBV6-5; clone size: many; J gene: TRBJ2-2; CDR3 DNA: TGTGCCAGCAGCCCGAACACCGGGGAGCTGTTTTTT; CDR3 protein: CASSPNTGELFF
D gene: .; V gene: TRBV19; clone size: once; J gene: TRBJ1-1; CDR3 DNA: TGTGCCAGTAGTATAGTCGACGGGCAGGGGAACACTGAAGCTTTCTTT; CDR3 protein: CASSIVDGQGNTEAFF
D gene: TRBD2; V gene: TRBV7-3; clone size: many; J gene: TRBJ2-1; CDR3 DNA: TGTGCCAGCAGCCCCTTGGGACTAGTCTCCTACAATGAGCAGTTCTTC; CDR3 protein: CASSPLGLVSYNEQFF
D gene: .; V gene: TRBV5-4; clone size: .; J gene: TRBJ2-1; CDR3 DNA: TGTGCCAGCAGGCCGAGGGAAAACAATGAGCAGTTCTTC; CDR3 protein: CASRPRENNEQFF
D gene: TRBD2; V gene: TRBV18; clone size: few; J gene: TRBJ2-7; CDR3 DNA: TGTGCCAGCTCACCCGGAGCGGGACCCTACGAGCAGTACTTC; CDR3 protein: CASSPGAGPYEQYF
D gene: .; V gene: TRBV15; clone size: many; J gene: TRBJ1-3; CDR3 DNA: TGTGCCACCAGCAGAGATCTAGTAGGGTATGGGGACTCTGGAAACACCATATATTTT; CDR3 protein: CATSRDLVGYGDSGNTIYF
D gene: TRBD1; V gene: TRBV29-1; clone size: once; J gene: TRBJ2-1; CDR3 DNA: TGCAGCGTTGATGAAGGGGGCCACGGGCAGTTCTTC; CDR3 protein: CSVDEGGHGQFF
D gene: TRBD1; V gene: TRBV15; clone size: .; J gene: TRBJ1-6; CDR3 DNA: TGTGCCACCAGCAGAGATCGATCGGACAGGGACCGCAATTCACCCCTCCACTTT; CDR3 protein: CATSRDRSDRDRNSPLHF
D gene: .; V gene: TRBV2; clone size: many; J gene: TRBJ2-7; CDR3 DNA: TGTGCCAGCAGGTCCGGGACCTCTACCTACGAGCAGTACTTC; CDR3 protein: CASRSGTSTYEQYF
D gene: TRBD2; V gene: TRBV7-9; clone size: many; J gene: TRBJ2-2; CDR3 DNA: TGTGCCACCCCGGGAGGGAGAGCCACCGGGGAGCTGTTTTTT; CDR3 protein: CATPGGRATGELFF
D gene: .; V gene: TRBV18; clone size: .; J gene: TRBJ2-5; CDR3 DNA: TGTGCCAGCTCACCACTCCCGGGTTTGCAAGAGACCCAGTACTTC; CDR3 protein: CASSPLPGLQETQYF
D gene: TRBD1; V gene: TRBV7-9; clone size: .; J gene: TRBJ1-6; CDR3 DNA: TGTGCCAGCAGCCCAGGGGGAGGCGATTCACCCCTCCACTTT; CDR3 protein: CASSPGGGDSPLHF
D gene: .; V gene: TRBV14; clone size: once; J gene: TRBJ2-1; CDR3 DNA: TGTGCCAGCAGCCAAGCCGGGACGAAAGATGAGCAGTTCTTC; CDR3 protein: CASSQAGTKDEQFF
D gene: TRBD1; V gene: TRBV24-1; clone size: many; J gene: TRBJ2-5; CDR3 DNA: TGTGCCACCAGTGATCGACAGGGCGAAGAGACCCAGTACTTC; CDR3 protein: CATSDRQGEETQYF
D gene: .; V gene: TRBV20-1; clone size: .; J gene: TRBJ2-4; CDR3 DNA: TGCAGTGCAGGTCACAGGGTTACCAAAAACATTCAGTACTTC; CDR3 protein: CSAGHRVTKNIQYF
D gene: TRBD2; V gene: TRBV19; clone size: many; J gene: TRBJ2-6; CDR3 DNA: TGTGCCAGTAGTATTAGCGGGAGGGGCACTGGGGCCAACGTCCTGACTTTC; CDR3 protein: CASSISGRGTGANVLTF
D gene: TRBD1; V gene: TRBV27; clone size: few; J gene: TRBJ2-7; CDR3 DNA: TGTGCCAGCAGTTTGCTGGGACAGGGGAGGTACGAGCAGTACTTC; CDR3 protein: CASSLLGQGRYEQYF
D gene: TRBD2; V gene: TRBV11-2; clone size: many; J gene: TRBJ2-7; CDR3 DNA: TGTGCCAGCAGCCGCGGGGGGGACGAGCAGTACTTC; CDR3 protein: CASSRGGDEQYF
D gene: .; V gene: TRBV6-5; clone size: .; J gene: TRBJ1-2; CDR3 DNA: TGTGCCAGCAGTCACTCGAGTTTCAGGGCCGGGGGCTACACCTTC; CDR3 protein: CASSHSSFRAGGYTF
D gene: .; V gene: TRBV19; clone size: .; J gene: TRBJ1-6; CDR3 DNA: TGTGCCAGTAGTATTGGAGGTAATAAGCCCCTCCACTTT; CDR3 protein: CASSIGGNKPLHF
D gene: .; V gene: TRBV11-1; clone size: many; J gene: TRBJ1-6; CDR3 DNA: TGTGCCAGCAGCCCGAAGGGGCGCTCCTATAATTCACCCCTCCACTTT; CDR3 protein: CASSPKGRSYNSPLHF
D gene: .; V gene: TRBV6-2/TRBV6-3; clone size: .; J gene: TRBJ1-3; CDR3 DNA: TGTGCCAGCAGTTCTCGGGGCGCATCTGGAAACACCATATATTTT; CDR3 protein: CASSSRGASGNTIYF
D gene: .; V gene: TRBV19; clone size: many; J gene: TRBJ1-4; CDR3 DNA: TGTGCCAGTAGCCCCGATCTCCATATTCGAGAAAAACTGTTTTTT; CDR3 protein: CASSPDLHIREKLFF
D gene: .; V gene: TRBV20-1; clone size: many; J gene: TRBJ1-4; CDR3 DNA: TGCAGTGCTAGAGATGAGGGGCGATGGGAAAAACTGTTTTTT; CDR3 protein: CSARDEGRWEKLFF
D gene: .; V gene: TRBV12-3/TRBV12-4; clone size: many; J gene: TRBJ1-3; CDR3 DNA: TGTGCCAGCACCGCCGGTGGAGTACGGGACACCATATATTTT; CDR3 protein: CASTAGGVRDTIYF
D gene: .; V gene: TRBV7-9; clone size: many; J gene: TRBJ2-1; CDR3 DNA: TGTGCCAGCAGCTTAGGACTAGATATTGTCGGTGAGCAGTTCTTC; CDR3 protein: CASSLGLDIVGEQFF
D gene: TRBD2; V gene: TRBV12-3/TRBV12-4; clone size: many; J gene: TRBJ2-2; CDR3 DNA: TGTGCCAGCAGTTCTAGCGGGAGGGCCTCCGGGGAGCTGTTTTTT; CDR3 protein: CASSSSGRASGELFF
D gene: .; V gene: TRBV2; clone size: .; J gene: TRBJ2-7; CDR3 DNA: TGTGCCAGCAGGAGAGGCGGAGAAGTACTCTACGAGCAGTACTTC; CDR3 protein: CASRRGGEVLYEQYF
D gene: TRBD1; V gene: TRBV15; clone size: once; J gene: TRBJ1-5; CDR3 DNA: TGTGCCACCAGCAGAGATGGGACAGGGGAGAATCAGCCCCAGCATTTT; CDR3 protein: CATSRDGTGENQPQHF
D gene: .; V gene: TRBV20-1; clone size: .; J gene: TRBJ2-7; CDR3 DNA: TGCAGTGCTAGCTCTTTAAGCTCCCTCGAGCAGTACTTC; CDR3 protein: CSASSLSSLEQYF
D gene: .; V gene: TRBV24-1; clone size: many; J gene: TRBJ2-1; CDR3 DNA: TGTGCCACCAGTGATTTGGGGTACGAGCAGTTCTTC; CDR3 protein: CATSDLGYEQFF
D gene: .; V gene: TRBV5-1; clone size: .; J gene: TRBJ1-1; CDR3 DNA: TGCGCCAGCAGCTTGGTTGGGGGGAGGAACACTGAAGCTTTCTTT; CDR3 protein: CASSLVGGRNTEAFF
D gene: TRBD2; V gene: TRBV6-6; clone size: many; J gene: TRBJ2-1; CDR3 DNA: TGTGCCAGCACCAGGGCGGCTAGCGGGGACAATGAGCAGTTCTTC; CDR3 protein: CASTRAASGDNEQFF
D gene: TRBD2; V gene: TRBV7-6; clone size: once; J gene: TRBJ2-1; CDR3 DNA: TGTGCCAGCAGCCCGCCCGCCAGCAGTGGGACTAGCGGGAGCGATGAGCAGTTCTTC; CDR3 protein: CASSPPASSGTSGSDEQFF
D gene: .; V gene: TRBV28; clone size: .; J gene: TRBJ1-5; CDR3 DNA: TGTGCCAGCAGTTTACGAGGGATCTATAGCAATCAGCCCCAGCATTTT; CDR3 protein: CASSLRGIYSNQPQHF
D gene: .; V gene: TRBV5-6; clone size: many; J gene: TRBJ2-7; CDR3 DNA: TGTGCCAGCAGACCCGACCCTTCCCGCTCCTCGGAGCAGTACTTC; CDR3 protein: CASRPDPSRSSEQYF
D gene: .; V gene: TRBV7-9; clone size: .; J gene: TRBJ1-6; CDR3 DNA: TGTGCCAGCAGCTATGGCGGGAATAATTCACCCCTCCACTTT; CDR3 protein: CASSYGGNNSPLHF
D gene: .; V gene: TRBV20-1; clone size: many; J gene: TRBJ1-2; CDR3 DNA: TGCAGTGCTAGGACAGACAACTATGGCTACACCTTC; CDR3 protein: CSARTDNYGYTF
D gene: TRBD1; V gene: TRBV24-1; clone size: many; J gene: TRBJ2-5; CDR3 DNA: TGTGCCGCTGGGACAGGCGAAGAGACCCAGTACTTC; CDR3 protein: CAAGTGEETQYF
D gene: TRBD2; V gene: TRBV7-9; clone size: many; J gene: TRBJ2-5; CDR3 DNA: TGTGCCAGCAGCCTACCCACCGGACTAGCGGACCAAGAGCCCCAGTACTTC; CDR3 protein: CASSLPTGLADQEPQYF